This record covers a single TCR beta chain. The data stem from a study of T-cell memory formation after mild COVID-19. TCRdb re-analysed the 5' RACE reads in MiXCR, keeping a single row per CDR3 protein. The sample has roughly 150,000 distinct CDR3 sequences; around 13% are singletons. The CDR3 is 15 residues long. From germline, CDR1 is SGHTA and CDR2 FQGNSA. V was trimmed by 6 bases and J by 4 bases, leaving 18 bases between them. What was sequenced was PBMCs or a T cell subset sorted from them (not recorded which). This chain uses TRBV7-2 with TRBJ2-5; tentatively, D is TRBD2 (5 bases). The sequence was collected from an adult woman who had mild COVID-19 (a few samples of this study predate the infection). Cell type and time point are not known. CDR3 nucleotides: TGTGCCAGCAGATCATCGGCTGTTGCGGGAGAGACCCAGTACTTC. It is translated as CASRSSAVAGETQYF.